The 2 T cell receptor beta chains below all came from one sample that was sequenced in a study of T cell repertoires in ileal Crohn's disease. Time point meaning: proximal margin of the surgical specimen (macroscopically non-inflamed). The repertoire was sequenced with immunoSEQ multiplex PCR; TCRdb's copy has only in-frame clones and lacks some. The sample lists about 7,200 clones, about 67% occurring once. Sequenced sample: ileal tissue. Receptors originate from an adult with Crohn's disease.

The genes are TRBV4-2 and TRBJ2-7; TRBD1 aligns across 7 bases. Germline V CDR1 and CDR2: LGHNA, YNFKEQ. This CDR3 region has 15 residues. Trimming cost V 3 bases and J 0 bases; bases outside gene matches: 5. The CDR3, as DNA: TGTGCCAGCAGCCATGCCCGGGACAGCTCCTACGAGCAGTACTTC. Translating it yields CASSHARDSSYEQYF.

In regard to this clone: The junction differs from germline at one of its ends, possibly a read error. In nucleotides, the CDR3 is TGTGCCAGCAGCTTAAACCCTAGCGGGTCCCCCCTCTTC. Translated, it gives CASSLNPSGSPLF. V gene TRBV11-3 combines with J gene TRBJ2-1; 8 bases fit TRBD2. The CDR3 runs 13 residues. The V gene's germline CDR1 is SGHNT and CDR2 YENEEA. The complete variable domain, with remaining parts taken from reference TRBV11-3 and TRBJ2-1, reads EAGVVQSPRYKIIEKKQPVAFWCNPISGHNTLYWYLQNLGQGPELLIRYENEEAVDDSQLPKDRFSAERLKGVDSTLKIQPAELGDSAVYLCASSLNPSGSPLFGPGTRLTVL.